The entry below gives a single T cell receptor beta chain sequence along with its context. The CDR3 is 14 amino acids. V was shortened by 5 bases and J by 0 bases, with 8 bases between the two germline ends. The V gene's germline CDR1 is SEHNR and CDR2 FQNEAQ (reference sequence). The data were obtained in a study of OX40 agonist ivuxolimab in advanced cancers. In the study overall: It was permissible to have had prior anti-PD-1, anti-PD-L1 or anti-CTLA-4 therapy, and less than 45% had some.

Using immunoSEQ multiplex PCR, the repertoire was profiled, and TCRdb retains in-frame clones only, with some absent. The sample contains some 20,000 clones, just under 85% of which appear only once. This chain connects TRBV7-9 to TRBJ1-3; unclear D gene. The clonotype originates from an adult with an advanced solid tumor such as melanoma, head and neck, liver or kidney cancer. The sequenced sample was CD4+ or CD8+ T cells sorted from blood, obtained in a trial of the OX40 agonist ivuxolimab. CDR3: CASSHIGSGNTIYF. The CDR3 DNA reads TGTGCCAGCAGCCATATTGGCTCTGGAAACACCATATATTTT.